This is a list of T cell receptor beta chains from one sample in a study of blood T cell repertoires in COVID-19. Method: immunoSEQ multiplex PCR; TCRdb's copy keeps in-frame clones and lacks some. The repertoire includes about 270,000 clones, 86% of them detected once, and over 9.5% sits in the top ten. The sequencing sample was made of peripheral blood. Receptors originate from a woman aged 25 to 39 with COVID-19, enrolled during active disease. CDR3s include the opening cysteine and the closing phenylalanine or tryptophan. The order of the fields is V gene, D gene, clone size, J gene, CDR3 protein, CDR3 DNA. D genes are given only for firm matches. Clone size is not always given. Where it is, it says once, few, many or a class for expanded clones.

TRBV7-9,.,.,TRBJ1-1,CASSTSFSGAEEAFF,TGTGCCAGCAGCACGAGTTTTTCAGGGGCTGAGGAAGCTTTCTTT
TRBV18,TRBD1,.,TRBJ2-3,CASSPSRTGWGTDTQYF,TGTGCCAGCTCACCAAGCCGGACAGGGTGGGGCACAGATACGCAGTATTTT
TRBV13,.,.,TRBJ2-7,CASSLGGRTYEQYF,TGTGCCAGCAGCTTGGGGGGGCGAACCTACGAGCAGTACTTC
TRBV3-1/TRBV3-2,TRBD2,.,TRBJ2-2,CASSRLAAGELFF,TGTGCCAGCAGCCGACTAGCTGCCGGGGAGCTGTTTTTT
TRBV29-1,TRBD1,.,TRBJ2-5,CSAPGTGGGETQYF,TGCAGCGCTCCCGGGACAGGGGGCGGTGAGACCCAGTACTTC
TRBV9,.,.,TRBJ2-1,CASSAEGLSYNEQFF,TGTGCCAGCAGCGCCGAGGGACTCTCCTACAATGAGCAGTTCTTC
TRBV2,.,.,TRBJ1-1,CASSEDPGGWAEAFF,TGTGCCAGCAGTGAAGACCCGGGAGGATGGGCTGAAGCTTTCTTT
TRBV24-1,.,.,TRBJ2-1,CATRDSGTNEQFF,TGTGCCACCCGGGACTCCGGGACCAATGAGCAGTTCTTC
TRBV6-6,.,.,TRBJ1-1,CASGPQGDMAMNTEAFF,TGTGCCAGCGGTCCCCAGGGCGATATGGCCATGAACACTGAAGCTTTCTTT
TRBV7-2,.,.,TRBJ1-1,CASRREPRGSEAFF,TGTGCCAGCAGGAGAGAGCCTAGGGGGTCTGAAGCTTTCTTT
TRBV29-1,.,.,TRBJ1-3,CSVEYRAFSGNTIYF,TGCAGCGTTGAATACAGGGCCTTTTCTGGAAACACCATATATTTT
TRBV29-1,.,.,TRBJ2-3,CSVHGLSTDTQYF,TGCAGCGTCCACGGACTGAGCACAGATACGCAGTATTTT
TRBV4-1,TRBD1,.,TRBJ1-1,CASSQASRGRVNTEAFF,TGCGCCAGCAGCCAAGCTTCCAGGGGGCGAGTGAACACTGAAGCTTTCTTT
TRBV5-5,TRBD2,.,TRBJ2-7,CASSLAARGAPYEQYF,TGTGCCAGCAGCTTGGCAGCGCGGGGGGCCCCCTACGAGCAGTACTTC
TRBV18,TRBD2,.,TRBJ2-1,CASSPSGGPSSYNEQFF,TGTGCCAGCTCACCAAGCGGGGGGCCCAGCTCCTACAATGAGCAGTTCTTC
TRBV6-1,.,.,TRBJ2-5,CASSDLTGTGTQYF,TGTGCCAGCAGTGATTTAACAGGGACGGGGACCCAGTACTTC
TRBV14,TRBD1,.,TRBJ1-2,CASSPRQGDGYTF,TGTGCCAGCAGCCCCAGACAGGGGGATGGCTACACCTTC
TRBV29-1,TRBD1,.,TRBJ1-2,CSVEGGPGQGLYGYTF,TGCAGCGTTGAAGGGGGGCCGGGACAGGGGCTTTATGGCTACACCTTC
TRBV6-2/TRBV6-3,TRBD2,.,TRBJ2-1,CASSYWASGGAPYNEQFF,TGTGCCAGCAGTTATTGGGCTAGCGGGGGGGCCCCCTACAATGAGCAGTTCTTC
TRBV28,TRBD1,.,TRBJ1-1,CASSFRQGMHTEAFF,TGTGCCAGCAGTTTTAGACAGGGCATGCACACTGAAGCTTTCTTT
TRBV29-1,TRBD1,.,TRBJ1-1,CSVEADRGNTEAFF,TGCAGCGTTGAAGCGGACAGGGGAAACACTGAAGCTTTCTTT
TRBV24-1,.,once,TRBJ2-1,CATSDPQGYNEQFF,TGTGCCACCAGTGATCCACAGGGCTACAATGAGCAGTTCTTC
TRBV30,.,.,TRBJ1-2,CAWSVRTLTGYTF,TGTGCCTGGAGTGTAAGGACACTCACTGGCTACACCTTC
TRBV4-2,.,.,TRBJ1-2,CASSVGGAYGYTF,TGTGCCAGCAGCGTCGGGGGTGCCTATGGCTACACCTTC
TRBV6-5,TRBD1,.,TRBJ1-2,CASSYRDRRYGYTF,TGTGCCAGCAGTTACCGGGACAGGAGATATGGCTACACCTTC
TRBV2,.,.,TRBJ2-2,CATPGGRGKTGELFF,TGTGCCACCCCCGGGGGACGGGGTAAAACCGGGGAGCTGTTTTTT
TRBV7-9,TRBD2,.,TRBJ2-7,CASSPRGTSGGRSSYEQYF,TGTGCCAGCAGCCCGAGGGGGACTAGCGGGGGGAGGAGCTCCTACGAGCAGTACTTC
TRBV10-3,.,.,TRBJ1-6,CAISGTPFQTLHF,TGTGCCATCAGCGGGACTCCCTTCCAGACCCTCCACTTT
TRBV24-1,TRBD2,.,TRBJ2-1,CATILRGGRSYNEQFF,TGTGCCACCATATTACGGGGGGGCCGCTCCTACAATGAGCAGTTCTTC
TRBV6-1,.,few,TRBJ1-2,CASSDREYYGYTF,TGTGCCAGCAGTGACAGGGAATACTATGGCTACACCTTC
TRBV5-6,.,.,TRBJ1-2,CASSLVEADGYTF,TGTGCCAGCAGCTTGGTGGAGGCAGATGGCTACACCTTC
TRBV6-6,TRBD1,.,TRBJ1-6,CASRLPGQALGSPLHF,TGTGCCAGCAGACTACCGGGACAGGCTTTAGGTTCACCCCTCCACTTT
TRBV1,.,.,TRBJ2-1,CTSSTSGGANPPLNEQFF,TGCACCAGCAGCACTAGCGGGGGGGCAAATCCCCCCTTAAATGAGCAGTTCTTC
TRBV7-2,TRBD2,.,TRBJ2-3,CASSPGRGDYTDTQYF,TGTGCCAGCAGCCCGGGGCGGGGGGACTACACAGATACGCAGTATTTT
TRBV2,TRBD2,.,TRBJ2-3,CASSEGRLAGDTQYF,TGTGCCAGCAGTGAGGGGCGACTAGCGGGAGATACGCAGTATTTT
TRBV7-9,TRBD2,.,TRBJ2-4,CASSQGLAGGLAKNIQYF,TGTGCCAGCAGCCAAGGACTAGCGGGGGGTCTAGCCAAAAACATTCAGTACTTC
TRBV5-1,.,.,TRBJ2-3,CASSLEQFTDTQYF,TGCGCCAGCAGCTTGGAACAGTTCACAGATACGCAGTATTTT
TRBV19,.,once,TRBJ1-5,CASSIVIGRGIGQPQHF,TGTGCCAGTAGTATAGTGATTGGCAGGGGAATAGGTCAGCCCCAGCATTTT
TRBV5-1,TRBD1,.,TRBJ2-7,CASSQQGVAFEQYF,TGCGCCAGCAGCCAGCAGGGGGTTGCTTTCGAGCAGTACTTC
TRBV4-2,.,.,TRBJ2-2,CASSPSVGFGTGELFF,TGTGCCAGCAGCCCTAGCGTGGGGTTTGGAACCGGGGAGCTGTTTTTT
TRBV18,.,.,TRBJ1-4,CASSEGSTNEKLFF,TGTGCCTCTTCGGAGGGGTCAACTAATGAAAAACTGTTTTTT
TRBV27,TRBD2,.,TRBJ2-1,CASRSGGNYNEQFF,TGTGCCAGCAGAAGCGGGGGGAATTACAATGAGCAGTTCTTC
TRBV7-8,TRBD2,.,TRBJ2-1,CASSGTSGALFF,TGTGCCAGCAGCGGGACTAGCGGGGCTCTGTTCTTC
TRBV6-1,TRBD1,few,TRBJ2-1,CASSSPAEGAPLEFF,TGTGCCAGCAGTTCCCCCGCCGAGGGGGCCCCTCTGGAGTTCTTC
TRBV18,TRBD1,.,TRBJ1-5,CASSVSTGGMQPQHF,TGTGCCAGCTCTGTCTCGACAGGGGGCATGCAGCCCCAGCATTTT
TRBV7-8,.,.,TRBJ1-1,CASSFDSFITEAFF,TGTGCCAGCAGCTTCGACAGCTTCATCACTGAAGCTTTCTTT
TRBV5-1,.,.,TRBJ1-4,CANPGLTNEKLFF,TGCGCCAACCCGGGGTTGACTAATGAAAAACTGTTTTTT
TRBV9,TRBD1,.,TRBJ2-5,CASSIGQGVWETQYF,TGTGCCAGCAGCATCGGACAGGGTGTTTGGGAGACCCAGTACTTC
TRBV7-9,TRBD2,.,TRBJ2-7,CASSLSGGSYEQYF,TGTGCCAGCAGCCTCAGCGGGGGCTCCTACGAGCAGTACTTC
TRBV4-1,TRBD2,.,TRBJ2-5,CASSYASGVQETQYF,TGCGCCAGCAGCTATGCTAGCGGGGTCCAAGAGACCCAGTACTTC
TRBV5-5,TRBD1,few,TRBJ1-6,CASSLQGGSRDSYNSPLHF,TGTGCCAGCAGCTTGCAGGGGGGCAGTCGGGACTCCTATAATTCACCCCTCCACTTT
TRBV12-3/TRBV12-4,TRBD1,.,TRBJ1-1,CASSRGQGSEAFF,TGTGCCAGCAGTCGGGGACAGGGGTCTGAAGCTTTCTTT
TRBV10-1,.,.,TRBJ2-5,CASRKDSLVQYF,TGCGCCAGCAGGAAGGACAGCCTCGTCCAGTACTTC
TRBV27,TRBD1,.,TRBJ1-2,CASKTDRGWGYTF,TGTGCCAGCAAAACCGACAGGGGCTGGGGCTACACCTTC
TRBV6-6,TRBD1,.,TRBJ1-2,CASSLSGTGDIYGYTF,TGTGCCAGCAGTCTATCCGGGACAGGGGACATCTATGGCTACACCTTC
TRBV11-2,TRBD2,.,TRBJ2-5,CASSLIRVVTSGGVETQYF,TGTGCCAGCAGCCTCATCAGGGTAGTTACTAGCGGGGGGGTCGAGACCCAGTACTTC
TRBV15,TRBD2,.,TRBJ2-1,CATLGGADEQFF,TGTGCCACCCTCGGGGGGGCCGATGAGCAGTTCTTC
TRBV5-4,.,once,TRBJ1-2,CASSLDRVRGYTF,TGTGCCAGCAGCTTGGACAGGGTGCGCGGCTACACCTTC